The rows below give T cell receptor beta chains drawn from one sample of a study of blood T cells in healthy people across ages. MiXCR, run by TCRdb on the 5' RACE reads, gives a single entry per CDR3 protein. The sample has over 950,000 distinct CDR3 sequences, about two fifths seen once; the top ten hold over 10%. Input material: blood. These TCRs come from a man aged 18 to 30 in good health. Each CDR3 is given with its conserved first and last residue. D genes are given only for firm matches. Part of the rows lack a size; the others show once, few, many or a class for expanded clones.

j_gene,v_gene,d_gene,abundance,CDR3aa,CDR3nt
TRBJ2-1,TRBV5-6,NA,once,CASSSFLDSSYNEQFF,TGTGCCAGCAGCTCGTTCCTGGACAGCTCCTACAATGAGCAGTTCTTC
TRBJ2-3,TRBV4-2,NA,NA,CASSSISQGSTDTQYF,TGTGCCAGCAGCTCAATATCGCAGGGAAGCACAGATACGCAGTATTTT
TRBJ1-6,TRBV2,NA,few,CASRFNSPLHF,TGTGCCAGCAGGTTTAATTCACCCCTCCACTTT
TRBJ1-2,TRBV7-2,NA,many,CASSPPANYGYTF,TGTGCCAGCAGTCCCCCAGCCAACTATGGCTACACCTTC
TRBJ1-2,TRBV6-2/TRBV6-3,NA,NA,CASSSPGAGYTF,TGTGCCAGCAGTTCTCCGGGGGCTGGCTACACCTTC
TRBJ1-6,TRBV5-5,TRBD1,NA,CASSSWDSPYNSPLHF,TGTGCCAGCAGCTCCTGGGACAGCCCCTATAATTCACCCCTCCACTTT
TRBJ1-1,TRBV20-1,NA,few,CSAITWPAGTEAFF,TGCAGTGCTATAACTTGGCCTGCCGGCACTGAAGCTTTCTTT
TRBJ1-2,TRBV6-6,NA,NA,CASSYQTRAYGYTF,TGTGCCAGCAGTTACCAAACAAGGGCCTATGGCTACACCTTC
TRBJ2-3,TRBV4-2,TRBD2,NA,CASSKGLAGTDTQYF,TGTGCCAGCAGCAAAGGACTAGCGGGCACAGATACGCAGTATTTT
TRBJ1-2,TRBV3-1,NA,NA,CASTGTGEFYGYTF,TGTGCCAGCACCGGGACGGGGGAATTCTATGGCTACACCTTC
TRBJ1-2,TRBV29-1,NA,few,CSALGQGYGYTF,TGCAGCGCCCTCGGGCAGGGATATGGCTACACCTTC
TRBJ2-3,TRBV3-1,NA,NA,CASSPGPQGTDTQYF,TGTGCCAGCAGCCCCGGTCCTCAGGGCACAGATACGCAGTATTTT
TRBJ2-1,TRBV12-3/TRBV12-4,TRBD2,NA,CASSRGTRPHNEQFF,TGTGCCAGCAGTAGAGGGACTAGACCGCACAATGAGCAGTTCTTC
TRBJ2-5,TRBV12-3/TRBV12-4,NA,few,CASTPGGIDEQYF,TGTGCCAGCACCCCCGGGGGCATCGATGAGCAGTACTTC
TRBJ2-4,TRBV12-2,NA,NA,CASRLAPGQGGTIQYF,TGTGCAAGTCGCTTAGCGCCGGGACAGGGTGGAACCATTCAGTACTTC